This T cell receptor beta chain emerged from a study of siplizumab effects on memory and regulatory T cells. Study-level points and caveats: Major contributors to the alloresponse seemed to be naive T cells, which also appeared more diverse than memory cells. Alloreactive sequences traceable to unstimulated CD4+ memory cells declined significantly under siplizumab. Left unconfirmed was the suppressive function of proliferating Tregs from siplizumab cultures.

In the case of this clone: What it binds is unknown.

V dropped 0 bases and J dropped 1 base, with 14 bases sitting between them. The CDR3 contains 17 residues. Germline-derived CDR1 and CDR2 are LGHNA and YNFKEQ. Each sample contributed about 10^5 TCR templates to the assay. The method was immunoSEQ multiplex PCR; TCRdb's version includes in-frame clones alone and lacks a portion of them. The sample lists 100,000 to 120,000 clones; over 85% were seen once. The chain employs TRBV4-2 and TRBJ2-3, with D perhaps TRBD2 (7 bases). Sample: CD4+ T cells sorted from blood. The clonotype originates from a human donor in good health. CDR3 in DNA: TGTGCCAGCAGCCAAGAAAAGGGGGGGGGCGGCACAGATACGCAGTATTTT. Amino acid sequence: CASSQEKGGGGTDTQYF.